This T cell receptor (beta chain) comes out of a study of shared clonotypes between healthy human individuals (dated by TCRdb to about 2020). Regarding the study in general: The cohort included a few men and two women between 18 and 49 years of age. For each donor, CD4 naive and CD4 memory were each run on three plates, CD8 naive on two plates, and CD8 memory on one plate. To estimate repertoire size and how much clonotypes are shared between individuals, the study performed deep sequencing of blood TCR repertoires from roughly five healthy adults. Different laboratories and diverse techniques were used to prepare libraries and sequence TCR repertoires, to increase sequencing depth and limit assay-specific biases. Per donor, leukapheresis produced somewhere between about 0.8 and 9 billion PBMCs. The full study reports these points: Clonotypes shared by all four sorted-subset donors showed higher generation probabilities than non-shared clonotypes. Based on pairwise subsampling, the degree of clonotype sharing among donors was expected to be affected by sequencing depth. Only blood was sampled, and tissue TCR repertoires likely differ from those in blood. When four donors were compared, the shared fraction of clonotypes was about 5% for naive CD4, over 3% for naive CD8, 2% to 2.5% for memory CD4, and less than 0.45% for memory CD8. Incomplete sequencing was indicated by rarefaction of sorted-subset datasets, despite the large sequencing depth. Larger estimated clonotype richness was generally found for naive subsets than for memory subsets. The small number of donors limited the genetic and exposure-history diversity represented.

As to this clone: The antigen this receptor binds is unknown. No much larger clone is present one base from it, and per-base qualities are unavailable.

Using the deep immunoSEQ assay, TCR CDR3 regions were amplified from genomic DNA by multiplex PCR. Genomic DNA extracted from each cell subset was distributed evenly over all wells of several immunoSEQ 96-well plates, and each plate served as one replicate. For sorted subsets, each replicate PCR was loaded with roughly 190 ng genomic DNA, equivalent to about 30,000 T cell genomes. The purified libraries were quantified using a Qubit 3.0 fluorometer, sized with a Bioanalyzer 2100, and then quantified again using the KAPA Library Quantification kit. Every immunoSEQ 96-well plate was sequenced on a separate single-read 150-cycle Illumina NextSeq 550 flow cell. On the study's bioinformatics: Because the immunoSEQ output held only junctional sequences and lacked quality scores, the filtering could not match the filtering applied to full-length reads. To assign V/J genes and CDR3, sequences were annotated using PyIR, a Python wrapper for IgBLAST v1.9, with IMGT germline references. Reads with weak V/J assignments (E-value above 1e-6), missing CDR3, stop codons, out-of-frame junctions, or ambiguous translated residues were removed. V3J clonotypes were defined by identical inferred V gene, J gene, and CDR3 amino acid sequence. Percentage overlap between repertoires was computed as shared unique clonotypes divided by the size of the smaller repertoire. Three approaches were used to assess repertoire richness: RTK rarefaction, the Chao1 estimator, and Recon v2.1 estimates of unobserved clonotypes. For all TCRbeta clonotypes obtained by the gDNA method from several donors, generation probabilities were computed with OLGA. TCRdb retrieved this table from immuneACCESS and kept in-frame rearrangements only. Not all clones are present; in checked studies, unresolved V genes account for under half, and no reason is known for the remainder. From that table come the V and J calls and clone size; the DNA was used to work out D and trimming. The sample yields some 1 million clones; 60% to 80% were counted once. In total, the top ten clones hold about 1.5% of the sample.

The V and J ends are trimmed by 3 bases and 8 bases, leaving 19 bases between them. Per the germline V gene, MDHEN is the CDR1 and SYDVKM is the CDR2. From its cysteine to its phenylalanine, the CDR3 spans 15 amino acids. Left in the record is the CDR3 DNA by itself, 45 bases read in frame from the first base. Healthy HIV-negative adults with no recently reported acute infections or vaccinations were included as donors. Every donor was a Caucasian adult residing in Nashville, Tennessee, USA. Magnetic negative selection was used to enrich CD4+ T cells, after which naive cells were positively selected on CD45RA and the negative fraction became the memory subset. After blood collection by leukapheresis, PBMCs were isolated using Ficoll-Histopaque density gradient centrifugation and then cryopreserved in the vapor phase of liquid nitrogen. Purity and quantity of every magnetically sorted T cell population were checked by analytical flow cytometry. Each sorted fraction had its genomic DNA isolated and then quantified by UV absorbance on a Nanodrop 2000c.

The TCR comes from a man younger than 35 in good health. The chain is encoded by TRBV28 joined to TRBJ1-2; the D gene is unclear. Sequenced sample: memory CD4+ T cells sorted from blood. The intended sense of this specimen's cell subset or site label: CD45RA-negative fraction. The CDR3 protein sequence reads: CASSLMGWESEGYTF. The sequenced DNA is TGTGCCAGCAGTTTGATGGGGTGGGAATCCGAAGGCTACACCTTC.